The rows below give T cell receptor beta chains drawn from one sample of a study of control samples from healthy donors and cancer patients. This table comes from immunoSEQ multiplex PCR, and its TCRdb copy is limited to in-frame clones, with some not included. Here the sample spans about 52,000 clones, 85% to 95% being singletons. Sequenced sample: blood. These receptors came from a man aged 25-45 years in good health. Both conserved end residues are part of each CDR3. A D gene is named only where the DNA matches it firmly. Expanded clones get a size class; other rows say once, few or many, or leave the size out.

J: TRBJ2-2; V: TRBV6-2/TRBV6-3; size: medium-sized; D: TRBD2; DNA: TGTGCCAGCAGTGACCAAGCGGGAGGGGACACCGGGGAGCTGTTTTTT; CDR3: CASSDQAGGDTGELFF
J: TRBJ1-5; V: TRBV28; size: once; D: -; DNA: TGTGCCAGCAGTTTATCCGGAGATAGCAATCAGCCCCAGCATTTT; CDR3: CASSLSGDSNQPQHF
J: TRBJ2-7; V: TRBV11-3; size: -; D: -; DNA: TGTGCCAGCAGCCCGACAGCCACCTCCTACGAGCAGTACTTC; CDR3: CASSPTATSYEQYF
J: TRBJ1-2; V: TRBV5-6; size: -; D: -; DNA: TGTGCCAGCAGCTTGGGCCCGGCGGGCTATGGCTACACCTTC; CDR3: CASSLGPAGYGYTF
J: TRBJ2-5; V: TRBV6-5; size: once; D: -; DNA: TGTGCCAGCGGAGCGGCAGGTGGGATTCAAGAGACCCAGTACTTC; CDR3: CASGAAGGIQETQYF
J: TRBJ2-1; V: TRBV7-9; size: -; D: -; DNA: TGTGCCAGCAGCTCAGGGGATGAGCAGTTCTTC; CDR3: CASSSGDEQFF
J: TRBJ2-4; V: TRBV18; size: -; D: TRBD1; DNA: TGTGCCAGCTCACCGGTTGGACAGGGGAGCGGCAAAAACATTCAGTACTTC; CDR3: CASSPVGQGSGKNIQYF
J: TRBJ1-5; V: TRBV28; size: -; D: TRBD1; DNA: TGTGCCAGCAGTTGGGGGACAGGGGGCGATCAGCCCCAGCATTTT; CDR3: CASSWGTGGDQPQHF
J: TRBJ2-7; V: TRBV27; size: -; D: -; DNA: TGTGCCAGCAGTTCGCTGGGGGGCTCCTACGAGCAGTACTTC; CDR3: CASSSLGGSYEQYF
J: TRBJ1-1; V: TRBV21-1; size: once; D: -; DNA: TGTGCCAGCAGCAAAGAGATGGACACTGAAGCTTTCTTT; CDR3: CASSKEMDTEAFF
J: TRBJ1-1; V: TRBV14; size: -; D: TRBD1; DNA: TGTGCCAGCAGCCCCTCCAAAACAGGGGGCACTGAAGCTTTCTTT; CDR3: CASSPSKTGGTEAFF
J: TRBJ1-3; V: TRBV27; size: -; D: -; DNA: TGTGCCAGCAGTTTACGTTGGTCCTCTGGAAGCACCATATATTTT; CDR3: CASSLRWSSGSTIYF
J: TRBJ1-1; V: TRBV15; size: few; D: -; DNA: TGTGCCACCAGCAGGGACCTGGTAAAGACTGAAGCTTTCTTT; CDR3: CATSRDLVKTEAFF
J: TRBJ2-3; V: TRBV5-6; size: -; D: TRBD2; DNA: TGTGCCAGCAGCTCAGGACTAGCGGGAGATACGCAGTATTTT; CDR3: CASSSGLAGDTQYF
J: TRBJ2-5; V: TRBV9; size: -; D: -; DNA: TGTGCCAGCAGCGTAGATGGGGGCGGAGAGACCCAGTACTTC; CDR3: CASSVDGGGETQYF
J: TRBJ2-7; V: TRBV12-3/TRBV12-4; size: -; D: TRBD1; DNA: TGTGCCAGCAGATTACAGGGGGACGAGCAGTACTTC; CDR3: CASRLQGDEQYF
J: TRBJ2-1; V: TRBV2; size: -; D: TRBD2; DNA: TGTGCCAGCAGTGAAGCGCTGGGACTAGCGGGACTCAATGAGCAGTTCTTC; CDR3: CASSEALGLAGLNEQFF